This T cell receptor beta chain stems from a study of shared clonotypes between healthy human individuals. The assay was immunoSEQ multiplex PCR, and TCRdb's table has in-frame clones only and misses some. The sample gives around 940,000 clones, over 60% of which show up once; about 1.5% is in the top ten. The V end lost 0 bases, the J end lost 8 bases, and 16 bases lay between the germline ends. CDR3 size: 15 residues. The germline V gene has CDR1 LNHDA and CDR2 SQIVND (reference sequence). The sequenced sample consisted of memory CD4+ T cells sorted from blood. This sample's subset: CD45RA-negative fraction. V and J are TRBV19 and TRBJ2-5, with D perhaps being TRBD1 or TRBD2 (6 bases each). The receptor was isolated from a man aged 18 to 30 in good health. CDR3 loop: CASSIDPGRGATQYF. The CDR3 DNA reads as TGTGCCAGTAGTATAGATCCAGGAAGGGGGGCAACCCAGTACTTC.